This T cell receptor beta chain was identified in a study of T cell repertoires in cytomegalovirus infection. Study-level information: Carrying CMV and the relevant HLA type showed in public TCR beta signatures. Overall study results and limits: Adding up the frequency of public TCR beta families identified people who carried CMV plus the relevant HLA. Dominating the ex vivo response were TCR beta clonotypes that were CMV-specific and HLA-C-restricted.

There are many counts of this clonotype. As yet, its antigen is unknown. TCRdb re-analysed the reads in MiXCR, keeping a single row per CDR3 protein. The sample includes more than 75,000 distinct CDR3 sequences, around 3.4% of them seen just once. The V end was cut by 7 bases, the J end by 7 bases, with 16 bases between. The CDR3 length is 13 residues. The gene calls are TRBV12-3 or TRBV12-4 and TRBJ1-2; no clear D gene. The sequencing input was PBMCs. The TCR comes from a human donor in good health (CMV status not recorded). Some clones in this sample may be carry-over from other donors' samples. The CDR3: CASTPTSGFGYTF. The CDR3 DNA follows: TGTGCCAGCACTCCGACTTCGGGGTTTGGCTACACCTTC.